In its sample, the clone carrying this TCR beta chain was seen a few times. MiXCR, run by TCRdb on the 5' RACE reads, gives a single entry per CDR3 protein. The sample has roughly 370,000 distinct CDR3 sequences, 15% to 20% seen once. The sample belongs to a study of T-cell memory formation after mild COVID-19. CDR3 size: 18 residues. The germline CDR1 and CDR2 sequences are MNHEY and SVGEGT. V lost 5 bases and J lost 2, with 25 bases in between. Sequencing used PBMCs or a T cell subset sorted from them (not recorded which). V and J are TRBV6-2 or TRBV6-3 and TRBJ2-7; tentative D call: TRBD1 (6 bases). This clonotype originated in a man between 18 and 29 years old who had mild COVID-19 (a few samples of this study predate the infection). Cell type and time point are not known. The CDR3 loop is CASSVGSGAITLTYEQYV. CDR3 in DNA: TGTGCCAGCAGTGTTGGGTCAGGGGCGATCACATTAACCTACGAGCAGTACGTC.